The following is a T cell receptor beta chain sequence with its context. The antigen is not known. This sample is part of a study of OX40 agonist ivuxolimab in advanced cancers. Study-level background: Three patients got partial responses; one had hepatocellular carcinoma and two had cutaneous melanoma. General study results and limits: The expanded peripheral T cells' antigen specificity was not determined. It was also the case that some nonresponders had low normalized T-cell clonal expansion.

Blood sampling took place at baseline, cycle 4 day 1, and cycle 7 day 1. The CDR3 is 14 amino acids. V lost 1 base, J lost 1 base, and 7 bases lay in between. Germline assignment: CDR1 LNHDA and CDR2 SQIVND (reference sequence). Sequencing used immunoSEQ multiplex PCR; TCRdb keeps in-frame clones, though not all of them. Seen here are tens of thousands of clones, 90% observed once, and the top ten hold roughly 4.9%. The TCR comes from an adult with an advanced solid tumor such as melanoma, head and neck, liver or kidney cancer. The input for sequencing was CD4+ or CD8+ T cells sorted from blood, taken in a trial of the OX40 agonist ivuxolimab. The chain is built from TRBV19 and TRBJ1-2, with D tentatively TRBD1 (5 bases). The CDR3 here is CASSIGQLNYGYTF. The DNA for the CDR3 is TGTGCCAGTAGTATAGGACAGCTTAACTATGGCTACACCTTC.